Listed here are 10 T cell receptor beta chains from one sample, sequenced in a study of cytomegalovirus exposure and HLA in healthy donors. The assay was immunoSEQ multiplex PCR, and TCRdb's table has in-frame clones only and misses some. The sample records 97,000 or so clones, roughly 85% being singletons. The sequencing sample was made of PBMCs. The receptors originated from a woman aged 25 to 39 in good health and CMV-seronegative.

The chain combines TRBV7-6 with TRBJ2-2, with D possibly matching TRBD2 (5 bases). The V and J ends lost 1 base and 0 bases respectively, with 12 bases between them. CDR1 SGHVS and CDR2 FNYEAQ come from the germline V gene. CDR3 length equals 17 residues. CDR3: CASSLVGSVSNTGELFF. CDR3 DNA sequence: TGTGCCAGCAGCTTAGTGGGGAGTGTATCGAACACCGGGGAGCTGTTTTTT.

V usage is TRBV5-1 and J usage is TRBJ1-5; no reliable D call. Germline assignment: CDR1 SGHRS and CDR2 YFSETQ. CDR3 length: 14 residues. V was clipped by 0 bases and J by 4 bases, with 8 bases between them. The CDR3 coding sequence is TGCGCCAGCAGCTTGGGTCCTCAGAATCAGCCCCAGCATTTT. Protein sequence: CASSLGPQNQPQHF.

Only one count was recorded for this clone. V is TRBV5-6 and J is TRBJ1-1; D might be TRBD1 (5 bases). Germline-derived CDR1 and CDR2 are SGHDT and YYEEEE. This CDR3 contains 14 residues. Trimming cost V 3 bases and J 1 base, with 10 bases left between them. CDR3 nucleotides: TGTGCCAGCAGCTCGCCTACAGGGAACACTGAAGCTTTCTTT. Translated, it gives CASSSPTGNTEAFF. The whole variable domain, remainder taken from reference TRBV5-6 and TRBJ1-1, is DAGVTQSPTHLIKTRGQQVTLRCSPKSGHDTVSWYQQALGQGPQFIFQYYEEEERQRGNFPDRFSGHQFPNYSSELNVNALLLGDSALYLCASSSPTGNTEAFFGQGTRLTVV.

This chain links TRBV10-3 with TRBJ2-7; 11 bases are a match to TRBD1. The CDR3 has 14 amino acids. The J segment lost 6 bases and the V segment lost 6 bases, leaving 7 bases of the junction unmatched. CDR1 and CDR2 from the germline V gene are ENHRY and SYGVKD. This CDR3 is CAISPGTGGREQYF. The CDR3 bases are TGTGCCATCAGCCCCGGGACAGGGGGACGCGAGCAGTACTTC.

The chain links TRBV5-5 to TRBJ1-1; D perhaps matches TRBD1 (6 bases). Germline loops: CDR1 SGHKS, CDR2 YYEKEE (reference sequence). This CDR3 has 11 residues. V shed 5 bases and J shed 10 bases, with 12 bases lying between them. The CDR3 DNA follows: TGTGCCAGCAGACAGGACAGTAGAGCTTTCTTT. This encodes CASRQDSRAFF.

The J gene is TRBJ1-4, the V gene TRBV11-2; D uncertain. Trimming took 4 bases from V and 0 from J, leaving 12 bases between them. Germline V lookup: CDR1 SGHAT, CDR2 FQNNGV. CDR3 length equals 16 residues. The CDR3 reads CASSSPTAATNEKLFF. CDR3 in DNA: TGTGCCAGCAGCTCCCCTACAGCCGCAACTAATGAAAAACTGTTTTTT.

The rearrangement links TRBV7-2 to TRBJ1-2; 7 bases align to TRBD1. CDR1 is SGHTA, CDR2 FQGNSA, per germline. The CDR3 is 16 residues long. The V gene end was trimmed by 2 bases and the J gene end by 0 bases; junction bases not matched to a gene: 6. The chain's CDR3 is CASSLLNRGANYGYTF. DNA for the CDR3: TGTGCCAGCAGCTTACTCAACAGGGGAGCTAACTATGGCTACACCTTC.

V usage is TRBV15 and J usage is TRBJ1-1; 7 bases map to TRBD1. The CDR3 consists of 13 residues. The V segment lost 5 bases and the J segment 5 bases; nucleotides outside the gene matches: 5. Germline CDR1 is LNHNV and CDR2 is YYDKDF (reference sequence). The CDR3 sequence is CATSSLRGTEAFF. The CDR3 region has the DNA TGTGCCACCAGCTCCCTCAGGGGGACTGAAGCTTTCTTT. Using reference TRBV15 and TRBJ1-1 for the parts outside the CDR3, the full variable domain is DAMVIQNPRYQVTQFGKPVTLSCSQTLNHNVMYWYQQKSSQAPKLLFHYYDKDFNNEADTPDNFQSRRPNTSFCFLDIRSPGLGDTAMYLCATSSLRGTEAFFGQGTRLTVV.

The genes are TRBV5-1 and TRBJ2-2; TRBD2 matches 7 bases. Looked up from germline, CDR1 is SGHRS and CDR2 is YFSETQ. CDR3 length: 15 amino acids. Trimming took 1 base from V and 0 from J; bases not matched to a gene: 0. Written as DNA, the CDR3 is TGCGCCAGCAGCTTGCGGGGGGCGAACACCGGGGAGCTGTTTTTT. Translation: CASSLRGANTGELFF.

This sequence joins TRBV7-9 and TRBJ1-4; the match to TRBD1 covers 9 bases. V shed 1 base and J 8 bases; nucleotides not matched to a gene: 5. Germline V lookup: CDR1 SEHNR, CDR2 FQNEAQ (reference sequence). The CDR3 spans 15 residues. CDR3 DNA: TGTGCCAGCAGCTTAGACGGACAGGGGAGAGAAAAACTGTTTTTT. This translates into CASSLDGQGREKLFF. The full variable domain, in which reference TRBV7-9 and TRBJ1-4 provide the parts outside the CDR3, is DTGVSQNPRHKITKRGQNVTFRCDPISEHNRLYWYRQTLGQGPEFLTYFQNEAQLEKSRLLSDRFSAERPKGSFSTLEIQRTEQGDSAMYLCASSLDGQGREKLFFGSGTQLSVL.